The 5 T cell receptor beta chains below all came from one sample that was sequenced in a study of blood T cell repertoires in COVID-19. Some clones are missing from TCRdb's copy, which holds only in-frame ones; the method was immunoSEQ multiplex PCR. The data hold about 150,000 clones, with 78% observed a single time. Material: peripheral blood. These TCRs come from a man at least 80 years old with acute or convalescent COVID-19.

The V and J genes are TRBV5-1 and TRBJ1-1; TRBD1 matches at 10 bases. The germline V gene encodes CDR1 SGHRS and CDR2 YFSETQ. The CDR3 is made up of 16 amino acids. J gave up 4 bases and V 1 base, and 7 bases lay outside the gene matches. The CDR3 protein is CASSLRGTGVGTEAFF. The CDR3 DNA sequence: TGCGCCAGCAGCTTGCGTGGGACAGGGGTAGGCACTGAAGCTTTCTTT. Full variable domain (rest looked up from reference TRBV5-1 and TRBJ1-1): KAGVTQTPRYLIKTRGQQVTLSCSPISGHRSVSWYQQTPGQGLQFLFEYFSETQRNKGNFPGRFSGRQFSNSRSEMNVSTLELGDSALYLCASSLRGTGVGTEAFFGQGTRLTVV.

The rearrangement joins TRBV5-4 to TRBJ2-5; 7 nucleotides line up with TRBD1. Germline V gene data show CDR1 as SGHNT and CDR2 as YYREEE (reference sequence). V was clipped by 4 bases and J by 4 bases; unmatched bases: 10. The CDR3 totals 15 residues. The DNA of the CDR3 is TGTGCCAGCAGCACCGGACAGGTCCTAGGAGAGACCCAGTACTTC. Amino acids: CASSTGQVLGETQYF.

The chain recombines TRBV24-1 with TRBJ1-5; D may be TRBD1 (6 bases). Trimming took off 4 bases at V and 4 bases at J, with 10 bases between the two ends. The germline V gene encodes CDR1 KGHDR and CDR2 SFDVKD. The CDR3 sequence is 14 residues long. DNA for the CDR3: TGTGCCACCAGTGACCTGACAGGAAATCAGCCCCAGCATTTT. It yields the protein CATSDLTGNQPQHF.

V gene TRBV11-3 combines with J gene TRBJ2-5; TRBD2 agrees at 10 bases. Germline values: CDR1 SGHNT, CDR2 YENEEA. This CDR3 comprises 16 residues. V trimming: 1 base; J trimming: 4 bases; junction bases outside the gene matches: 6. CDR3 region: CASSLGLAGEVETQYF. In DNA, the CDR3 is TGTGCCAGCAGCTTAGGTCTAGCGGGGGAAGTAGAGACCCAGTACTTC.

The CDR3 coding sequence is TGTGCCAGCAGCCAAGATAGCGGGGGGATCGCGAACACCGGGGAGCTGTTTTTT. Amino acids: CASSQDSGGIANTGELFF. The rearrangement links TRBV4-2 to TRBJ2-2, with 10 bases matching TRBD2. Per the germline V gene, CDR1 is LGHNA and CDR2 is YNFKEQ. With V trimmed by 0 bases and J by 0 bases, 4 bases remained unmatched. This CDR3 comprises 18 residues.